Shown below are 21 T cell receptor beta chains from a single sample sequenced in a study of T cell repertoires in cytomegalovirus infection. The antigens for these receptors are not known. TCRdb reanalysed the reads using MiXCR and keeps one entry per CDR3 protein. Counted here are some 940,000 distinct CDR3 sequences, 30% to 40% occurring once; the ten biggest clones make up about 14%. Material: cultured CD8+ T cells from PBMCs, obtained from culture after CMV antigen stimulation. All receptors come from a human donor in good health (CMV status not recorded). Some clones in this sample may be carry-over from other donors' samples.

The table lists this clonotype with many counts. The J gene is TRBJ2-7, the V gene TRBV7-6; D possibly corresponds to TRBD1 (6 bases). Germline V gene lookup returns CDR1 SGHVS and CDR2 FNYEAQ. The V and J ends lost 2 bases and 0 bases respectively, with 8 bases between them. The CDR3 contains 14 residues. The CDR3 is CASSLMGASYEQYF. CDR3 nucleotides: TGTGCCAGCAGCTTAATGGGGGCCTCCTACGAGCAGTACTTC.

Only a few counts were recorded for this clonotype. This chain links TRBV6-6 with TRBJ1-4; D perhaps matches TRBD1 (6 bases). The CDR3 spans 18 residues. The germline V gene has CDR1 MNHNY and CDR2 SVGAGI (reference sequence). V gave up 0 bases and J gave up 3 bases, with 17 bases separating them. The CDR3 here is CASSYSIRGLEANEKLFF. DNA for the CDR3: TGTGCCAGCAGTTACTCGATCAGGGGATTAGAGGCTAATGAAAAACTGTTTTTT.

V gene TRBV6-5 combines with J gene TRBJ2-7; D is ambiguous. V shed 5 bases and J shed 0 bases, with 17 bases lying between them. The CDR3 consists of 16 residues. Germline CDR1 is MNHEY and CDR2 is SVGAGI. The CDR3 reads CASSPLDWSSSYEQYF. CDR3 coding DNA: TGTGCCAGCAGTCCTCTAGACTGGTCCAGCTCCTACGAGCAGTACTTC.

This clonotype was seen at least ten times. This rearrangement joins TRBV6-5 to TRBJ2-3; tentative D call: TRBD2 (5 bases). The germline CDR1 and CDR2 sequences are MNHEY and SVGAGI. Trimming removed 7 bases from V and 10 bases from J, with 24 bases in between. CDR3 length: 15 residues. The CDR3 DNA reads as TGTGCCAGCACTCAGCGGAGCCACGCGAGGATCGCGCAGTATTTT. Translated: CASTQRSHARIAQYF.

This clonotype has more than one count but fewer than ten. This chain's CDR3 is CASSQEVSGSGKTQYF. CDR3 nucleotides: TGCGCCAGCAGCCAAGAGGTCTCAGGGTCTGGGAAGACCCAGTACTTC. The chain couples TRBV4-3 to TRBJ2-5, with D possibly matching TRBD1 (5 bases). Germline loops: CDR1 LGHNA, CDR2 YSLEER. Trimming stripped 0 bases from V and 6 bases from J, with 17 bases between. This CDR3 is built from 16 residues.

J is TRBJ2-1 and V is TRBV6-4; D may correspond to TRBD1 or TRBD2 (5 bases each). CDR1 and CDR2 from the germline V gene are MRHNA and SNTAGT. The CDR3 sequence is 15 residues long. The V end lost 5 bases, the J end lost 4 bases, and 15 bases lay between the germline ends. CDR3 sequence reads: CASSIGTTTYNEQFF. CDR3 DNA: TGTGCCAGCAGTATTGGGACGACGACATACAATGAGCAGTTCTTC.

This clonotype has a handful of counts. The chain joins TRBV20-1 to TRBJ2-7; maybe TRBD1 (5 bases). The V and J ends lost 4 bases and 6 bases respectively, with 10 bases between them. From germline, CDR1 is DFQATT and CDR2 SNEGSKA (reference sequence). CDR3 size: 11 residues. CDR3 sequence (DNA): TGCAGTGCTAACCAGGGTAGCGAGCAGTACTTC. It codes for CSANQGSEQYF.

This clonotype was seen just once. The chain employs TRBV2 and TRBJ1-2, with D perhaps matching TRBD1 (6 bases). The CDR3 runs to 13 residues. V lost 9 bases, J lost 6 bases, and 17 bases lay in between. The germline gives CDR1 SNHLY, CDR2 FYNNEI. The CDR3 sequence: CARTQGIRNGYTF. CDR3 DNA: TGTGCCAGAACTCAGGGGATTCGTAATGGCTACACCTTC.

The rearrangement links TRBV15 to TRBJ2-7; D is unclear. Germline V CDR1 and CDR2: LNHNV, YYDKDF (reference sequence). The CDR3 has 11 amino acids. V was trimmed by 8 bases and J by 5 bases, leaving 10 bases between them. The CDR3 nucleotides are TGTGCCACCGGATCAGAACACGAGCAGTACTTC. Residues: CATGSEHEQYF.

The chain is built from TRBV2 and TRBJ2-2; TRBD1 agrees at 8 bases. This CDR3 region has 15 residues. Germline CDR1 is SNHLY and CDR2 is FYNNEI. Germline trimming cut 10 bases from V and 5 bases from J; bases unmatched to any gene: 12. CDR3 nucleotides: TGTGCCACCCTCTCAGGACAGGGTCGAACCGGGGAGCTGTTTTTT. It codes for CATLSGQGRTGELFF. Supplemented by reference TRBV2 and TRBJ2-2, the full variable domain reads EPEVTQTPSHQVTQMGQEVILRCVPISNHLYFYWYRQILGQKVEFLVSFYNNEISEKSEIFDDQFSVERPDGSNFTLKIRSTKLEDSAMYFCATLSGQGRTGELFFGEGSRLTVL.

The chain has TRBV4-1 and TRBJ2-2; D is possibly TRBD1 (6 bases). V lost 2 bases and J lost 6, with 13 bases in between. This CDR3 spans 15 amino acids. Germline CDR1 and CDR2: MGHRA and YSYEKL. The CDR3 loop reads CASSQRTDNSGELFF. In DNA form, the CDR3 reads TGCGCCAGCAGCCAACGGACAGATAATTCCGGGGAGCTGTTTTTT.

The rearrangement joins TRBV27 to TRBJ1-2; D not resolved. From germline, CDR1 is MNHEY and CDR2 SMNVEV (reference sequence). This CDR3 has 15 amino acids. V lost 2 bases, J lost 4 bases, and 14 bases lay in between. The CDR3 nucleotides read TGTGCCAGCAGTTTAAGAGTACCCCCTCTCTATGGCTACACCTTC. The encoded protein is CASSLRVPPLYGYTF.

The rearrangement uses TRBV2 and TRBJ2-7, with a tentative D call TRBD2 (6 bases). Trimming removed 2 bases at V and 3 bases at J, with 11 bases between. Germline V gene data show CDR1 as SNHLY and CDR2 as FYNNEI. This CDR3 has 14 residues. CDR3 coding DNA: TGTGCCAGCAGTGAAAGGGAGGTTAACTACGAGCAGTACTTC. Residues: CASSEREVNYEQYF.

This clonotype was detected only a few times. This chain connects TRBV6-2 or TRBV6-3 to TRBJ2-7; TRBD1 aligns across 8 bases. Trimming at V came to 2 bases and at J to 4 bases, leaving 4 bases not matched to a gene. The CDR3 runs to 14 residues. CDR1 and CDR2 (germline): MNHEY, SVGEGT. CDR3 in amino acids: CASSYPGGSYEQYV. DNA of the CDR3: TGTGCCAGCAGTTACCCAGGGGGCTCATACGAGCAGTACGTC.

The chain has TRBV7-9 and TRBJ2-1; a weak D match, TRBD2 (6 bases). The V gene lost 5 bases and the J gene lost 5 bases, with 16 bases spanning the gap. This CDR3 is 15 amino acids long. The germline V gene has CDR1 SEHNR and CDR2 FQNEAQ (reference sequence). The CDR3 protein is CASSKTGTGDNEQFF. The DNA of the CDR3 is TGTGCCAGCAGCAAAACCGGGACTGGGGACAATGAGCAGTTCTTC.

The table lists this clonotype with many counts. The gene calls are TRBV6-1 and TRBJ1-5; 10 positions match TRBD1. With 1 base clipped from V and 7 bases from J, the junction kept 4 bases outside the gene matches. The CDR3 runs to 15 residues. Germline CDR1 is MNHNS and CDR2 is SASEGT. CDR3 sequence reads: CASSEGDRGHQPQHF. The DNA of the CDR3 is TGTGCCAGCAGTGAAGGGGACAGGGGTCACCAGCCCCAGCATTTT.

This clonotype occurred a few times. The V and J genes are TRBV10-1 and TRBJ1-1, with D maybe TRBD1 (5 bases). This CDR3 comprises 15 residues. In germline, CDR1 is WNHNN, CDR2 SYGVQD (reference sequence). The V end was cut by 2 bases, the J end by 7 bases, with 17 bases between. The CDR3 loop is CASSEPGSRGDEAFF. The CDR3 DNA sequence: TGCGCCAGCAGTGAGCCGGGCAGCCGAGGGGATGAAGCTTTCTTT.

With regard to this clonotype: This clone may be a read error of a much larger clone one base away. The chain has TRBV27 and TRBJ2-1; tentatively, D is TRBD1 or TRBD2 (5 bases each). The length of the CDR3 is 14 residues. Germline CDR1 is MNHEY and CDR2 is SMNVEV (reference sequence). The V end lost 8 bases, the J end lost 0 bases, and 11 bases lay between the germline ends. This CDR3 is CASRWGSSYNEQFF. The CDR3 DNA follows: TGTGCCAGCCGTTGGGGGAGCTCCTACAATGAGCAGTTCTTC.

This clonotype appeared a few times. This chain connects TRBV19 to TRBJ1-6; no definite D call. Germline V gene sequence: CDR1 LNHDA, CDR2 SQIVND (reference sequence). Trimming left V 1 base short and J 0 bases short, with 7 bases between. The CDR3 runs 16 residues. The CDR3 DNA is TGTGCCAGTAGTATAGCGCGGAGCTCCTATAATTCACCCCTCCACTTT. Translating gives CASSIARSSYNSPLHF.

The chain links TRBV27 to TRBJ1-2; D unresolved. The germline V and J ends were trimmed by 8 bases and 7 bases, with 17 bases remaining between them. Germline CDR1 reads MNHEY; CDR2 reads SMNVEV (reference sequence). The CDR3 totals 13 residues. The CDR3 sequence is CASHSSLAGGYTF. The CDR3 DNA sequence: TGTGCCAGCCATTCCAGTTTAGCAGGTGGCTACACCTTC.

V is TRBV23-1 and J is TRBJ2-2, with TRBD1 matching over 7 bases. TRBV23-1 belongs to the ORF category, with a function that is uncertain. V was clipped by 0 bases and J by 3 bases; unmatched bases: 16. This CDR3 is built from 20 residues. This chain's CDR3 is CASSQSKETGCRFDTGELFF. CDR3 DNA: TGCGCCAGCAGTCAATCGAAGGAGACAGGGTGTAGGTTTGACACCGGGGAGCTGTTTTTT.